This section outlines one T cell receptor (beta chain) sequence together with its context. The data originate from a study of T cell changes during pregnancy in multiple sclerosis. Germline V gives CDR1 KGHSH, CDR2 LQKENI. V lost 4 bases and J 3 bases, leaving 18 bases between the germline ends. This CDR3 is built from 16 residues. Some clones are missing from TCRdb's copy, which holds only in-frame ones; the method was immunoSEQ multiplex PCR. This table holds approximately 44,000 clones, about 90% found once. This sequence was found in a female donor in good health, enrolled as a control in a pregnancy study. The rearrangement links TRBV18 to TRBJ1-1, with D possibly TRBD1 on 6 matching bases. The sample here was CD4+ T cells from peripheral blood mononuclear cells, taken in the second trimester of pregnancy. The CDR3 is CASSLETGIWDTEAFF. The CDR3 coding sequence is TGTGCCAGCTCACTTGAGACAGGTATTTGGGACACTGAAGCTTTCTTT.